These 25 T cell receptor beta chains originate from one sample sequenced in a study of human T cells and chemical hapten exposure. TCRdb re-analysed the RACE reads in MiXCR, keeping a single row per CDR3 protein. This sample has roughly 150,000 distinct CDR3 sequences, with around 11% found just once. Time point meaning: patch test 2, 6 weeks after DPC sensitization. Treatment described: therapeutic diphenylcyclopropenone sensitization with weekly scalp DPC. Material: whole blood, obtained in connection with sensitization to the hapten diphenylcyclopropenone (DPC). All receptors come from a woman in her forties or fifties with alopecia areata. Some clones in this sample may be carry-over from other donors' samples.

The chain is built from TRBV28 and TRBJ2-5, with D maybe TRBD2 (5 bases). Germline V gene data show CDR1 as MDHEN and CDR2 as SYDVKM. This CDR3 contains 15 residues. V lost 3 bases and J 4 bases, leaving 15 bases between the germline ends. CDR3: CASSFTGGGGETQYF. CDR3 nucleotides: TGTGCCAGCAGTTTTACGGGCGGAGGAGGAGAGACCCAGTACTTC.

The chain is built from TRBV7-9 and TRBJ2-7, with a possible D match to TRBD2 (6 bases). The CDR3 sequence is 15 residues long. Germline CDR1 SEHNR, CDR2 FQNEAQ (reference sequence). V was clipped by 2 bases and J by 6 bases, with 17 bases between them. In DNA form, the CDR3 reads TGTGCCAGCAGCTTAAAGACGGGAGCGCGGAGCGAGCAGTACTTC. Its protein product is CASSLKTGARSEQYF. The full variable domain, in which reference TRBV7-9 and TRBJ2-7 provide the parts outside the CDR3, is DTGVSQNPRHKITKRGQNVTFRCDPISEHNRLYWYRQTLGQGPEFLTYFQNEAQLEKSRLLSDRFSAERPKGSFSTLEIQRTEQGDSAMYLCASSLKTGARSEQYFGPGTRLTVT.

This clonotype was recorded at least ten times. This chain connects TRBV12-3 or TRBV12-4 to TRBJ2-5; D gene ambiguous. The V end was cut by 5 bases, the J end by 0 bases, with 7 bases between. The CDR3 spans 13 residues. The CDR3 DNA sequence: TGTGCCAGCAGTCTCCCCGACCAAGAGACCCAGTACTTC. Translation: CASSLPDQETQYF.

This clonotype showed up just a few times. This rearrangement joins TRBV5-4 to TRBJ1-1, with TRBD1 matching 7 bases. CDR3 size: 16 residues. The J segment lost 0 bases and the V segment lost 4 bases, leaving 9 bases of the junction unmatched. Germline CDR1 is SGHNT and CDR2 is YYREEE (reference sequence). The CDR3 bases are TGTGCCAGCAGCCGGGGAGGGGGCCCTATGAACACTGAAGCTTTCTTT. Translating it yields CASSRGGGPMNTEAFF.

This clonotype was seen repeatedly, ten times or more. This chain connects TRBV28 to TRBJ2-7; TRBD2 matches 10 bases. V was clipped by 6 bases and J by 3 bases; unmatched bases: 5. In germline, CDR1 is MDHEN, CDR2 SYDVKM. The CDR3 is 14 residues long. The CDR3 region has the DNA TGTGCCAGCAGAGAGACTAGCGGGTTCTACGAGCAGTACTTC. It specifies CASRETSGFYEQYF.

The chain combines TRBV29-1 with TRBJ2-4; TRBD1 agrees at 8 bases. Germline V gene data show CDR1 as SQVTM and CDR2 as ANQGSEA. CDR3 length equals 14 residues. With V trimmed by 6 bases and J by 6 bases, 10 bases remained unmatched. CDR3 sequence reads: CSVQAGGAGNIQYF. The CDR3 nucleotides are TGCAGCGTGCAAGCAGGGGGCGCGGGAAACATTCAGTACTTC.

This clonotype was recorded at least ten times. J is TRBJ2-4 and V is TRBV2, with D possibly matching TRBD1 (5 bases). This CDR3 comprises 15 residues. The germline CDR1 and CDR2 sequences are SNHLY and FYNNEI. Trimming stripped 3 bases from V and 0 bases from J, with 9 bases between. CDR3 amino acids: CASSESTVAKNIQYF. The CDR3 nucleotides are TGTGCCAGCAGTGAGTCGACAGTAGCCAAAAACATTCAGTACTTC.

This clonotype was counted many times. The chain employs TRBV7-3 and TRBJ2-2, with 12 bases fitting TRBD2. This CDR3 is 16 amino acids long. Germline V gene sequence: CDR1 SGHTA, CDR2 FQGTGA. J gave up 4 bases and V 5 bases, and 5 bases lay outside the gene matches. The CDR3 here is CASSILAGGSTGELFF. Written as DNA, the CDR3 is TGTGCCAGCAGCATACTAGCGGGAGGTAGCACCGGGGAGCTGTTTTTT.

At least ten counts were recorded for this clonotype. J is TRBJ1-2 and V is TRBV7-3; 10 bases are shared with TRBD1. V shed 5 bases and J 8 bases; nucleotides not matched to a gene: 8. Germline V CDR1 and CDR2: SGHTA, FQGTGA. CDR3 size: 14 residues. CDR3 bases: TGTGCCAGCAGCCCCCACGGACAGGGGGACGGCTACACCTTC. This codes for CASSPHGQGDGYTF.

This clonotype has ten or more counts. CDR3 sequence (DNA): TGCGCCAGCAGCCCCCCGGGACAGGGGGCGCAGGCTGAAGCTTTCTTT. It yields the protein CASSPPGQGAQAEAFF. The V and J genes are TRBV4-1 and TRBJ1-1, with 12 bases that match TRBD1. V lost 4 bases to trimming and J lost 6 bases; unmatched junction nucleotides: 9. The CDR3 is 16 residues long. Germline V gives CDR1 MGHRA, CDR2 YSYEKL.

The chain joins TRBV28 to TRBJ2-7; tentatively, D is TRBD1 (6 bases). The CDR3 covers 15 residues. The V end lost 4 bases, the J end lost 3 bases, and 16 bases lay between the germline ends. Germline-derived CDR1 and CDR2 are MDHEN and SYDVKM. CDR3 residues: CASSWVNRAVYEQYF. In DNA, the CDR3 is TGTGCCAGCAGTTGGGTTAACAGGGCCGTCTACGAGCAGTACTTC. Looking up the rest from reference TRBV28 and TRBJ2-7 gives the full variable domain: DVKVTQSSRYLVKRTGEKVFLECVQDMDHENMFWYRQDPGLGLRLIYFSYDVKMKEKGDIPEGYSVSREKKERFSLILESASTNQTSMYLCASSWVNRAVYEQYFGPGTRLTVT.

In its sample, this clonotype was seen a few times. The chain links TRBV19 to TRBJ2-4; a possible D gene is TRBD1 (6 bases). The CDR3 length is 15 residues. In germline, CDR1 is LNHDA, CDR2 SQIVND (reference sequence). V gave up 3 bases and J gave up 0 bases, with 9 bases separating them. The CDR3 DNA sequence: TGTGCCAGTAGTATGACAGGACTAGCCAAAAACATTCAGTACTTC. Protein sequence: CASSMTGLAKNIQYF.

This clonotype has a handful of counts. This chain uses TRBV5-5 with TRBJ1-1; D remains unclear. Deletions cut 4 bases from V and 4 bases from J, with 14 bases between. Germline V gene sequence: CDR1 SGHKS, CDR2 YYEKEE (reference sequence). There are 14 residues in the CDR3. As DNA, the CDR3 is TGTGCCAGCAGCCCGGGAGACTTCGTCACTGAAGCTTTCTTT. This gives the protein CASSPGDFVTEAFF.

The genes are TRBV6-5 and TRBJ2-7; 8 nucleotides match TRBD2. CDR3 length: 16 residues. V trimming: 4 bases; J trimming: 0 bases; junction bases outside the gene matches: 8. Germline lookup yields CDR1 MNHEY and CDR2 SVGAGI. The CDR3 DNA is TGTGCCAGCAGTTCCGGACTAGCACCGAGCTCCTACGAGCAGTACTTC. Residues: CASSSGLAPSSYEQYF.

This clonotype was detected only a few times. The chain combines TRBV12-3 or TRBV12-4 with TRBJ2-3, with 8 bases that match TRBD1. V shed 4 bases and J 1 base; nucleotides not matched to a gene: 4. The CDR3 totals 15 residues. CDR3 sequence: CASSSQGAGTDTQYF. The CDR3 bases are TGTGCCAGCAGTTCTCAGGGGGCTGGCACAGATACGCAGTATTTT.

The sample holds many counts of this clonotype. The chain links TRBV15 to TRBJ2-2, with D unresolved. CDR1 LNHNV and CDR2 YYDKDF come from the germline V gene (reference sequence). V was cut by 5 bases and J by 8 bases, with 12 bases left in between. The CDR3 contains 13 residues. Written as DNA, the CDR3 is TGTGCCACCAGCCCACAAGCCGGTGGGGAGCTGTTTTTT. Translated, it gives CATSPQAGGELFF.

This chain links TRBV12-3 or TRBV12-4 with TRBJ2-1, with 11 bases that match TRBD2. This CDR3 has 17 amino acids. With 3 bases clipped from V and 2 bases from J, the junction kept 6 bases outside the gene matches. CDR3 nucleotides: TGTGCCAGCAGTTTCTCGGGGACTAGCGGTACCTACAATGAGCAGTTCTTC. It translates to CASSFSGTSGTYNEQFF.

This sequence joins TRBV7-9 and TRBJ2-3, with D uncertain. Germline loops: CDR1 SEHNR, CDR2 FQNEAQ (reference sequence). The V end was cut by 3 bases, the J end by 8 bases, with 9 bases between. The CDR3 extends over 12 amino acids. CDR3 residues: CASSFRSSTQYF. The DNA for the CDR3 is TGTGCCAGCAGCTTCCGTTCGAGTACGCAGTATTTT.

This clonotype was recorded a few times. The chain uses TRBV21-1 and TRBJ2-1; the table's D gene call, TRBD1, was not cross checked with the DNA. TRBV21-1 is a pseudogene segment. The CDR3 contains 17 residues. This CDR3 reads CASSKWGWTNLYNEQFF. The CDR3, as DNA: TGTGCCAGCAGCAAATGGGGGTGGACAAACCTCTACAATGAGCAGTTCTTC.

This clonotype was recorded many times. The chain recombines TRBV20-1 with TRBJ1-1, with 8 bases matching TRBD1. V was clipped by 1 base and J by 7 bases; unmatched bases: 8. Germline-derived CDR1 and CDR2 are DFQATT and SNEGSKA (reference sequence). This CDR3 spans 14 amino acids. CDR3 coding DNA: TGCAGTGCTAGAGTTTACGGGACAGGCAATGAAGCTTTCTTT. It yields the protein CSARVYGTGNEAFF.

A single count supports this clonotype. This chain connects TRBV6-2 or TRBV6-3 to TRBJ1-5; D is unclear. The CDR3 contains 15 residues. Trimming shortened V by 5 bases and J by 2 bases, and 13 bases separated the two germline ends. CDR1 MNHEY and CDR2 SVGEGT come from the germline V gene. Written as DNA, the CDR3 is TGTGCCAGCAGTGGGGTAGGGCTAGGCAATCAGCCCCAGCATTTT. It codes for CASSGVGLGNQPQHF.

V gene TRBV25-1 combines with J gene TRBJ2-7, with 8 bases lining up with TRBD1. The length of the CDR3 is 15 residues. J was trimmed by 2 bases and V by 4 bases; bases with no gene match: 7. Germline loops: CDR1 MGHDK, CDR2 SYGVNS. CDR3 nucleotides: TGTGCCAGCAGTGTACCGGGACAGGTCCCCTACGAGCAGTACTTC. It specifies CASSVPGQVPYEQYF.

This rearrangement joins TRBV19 to TRBJ1-2; D gene ambiguous. CDR1 LNHDA and CDR2 SQIVND come from the germline V gene (reference sequence). V shed 6 bases and J shed 4 bases, with 9 bases lying between them. The CDR3 sequence is 12 residues long. The CDR3 sequence is CASREYGYGYTF. DNA of the CDR3: TGTGCCAGTAGGGAGTACGGCTATGGCTACACCTTC. Complete variable domain (other parts from reference TRBV19 and TRBJ1-2): DGGITQSPKYLFRKEGQNVTLSCEQNLNHDAMYWYRQDPGQGLRLIYYSQIVNDFQKGDIAEGYSVSREKKESFPLTVTSAQKNPTAFYLCASREYGYGYTFGSGTRLTVV.

The chain couples TRBV28 to TRBJ1-5; the D gene is possibly TRBD1 (5 bases). Germline V gene lookup returns CDR1 MDHEN and CDR2 SYDVKM. The CDR3 totals 12 residues. V dropped 3 bases and J dropped 9 bases, with 9 bases sitting between them. CDR3 in DNA: TGTGCCAGCAGTTTGGGGCTGGGGCCCCAGCATTTT. This sequence encodes CASSLGLGPQHF.

The rearrangement links TRBV20-1 to TRBJ2-2; D could derive from TRBD1 or TRBD2 (5 bases each). Germline V gene sequence: CDR1 DFQATT, CDR2 SNEGSKA (reference sequence). This CDR3 comprises 15 residues. Trimming left V 5 bases short and J 5 bases short, with 18 bases between. The CDR3 DNA follows: TGCAGTGCTCCCTTAGCGAGGGACCTAACCGGGGAGCTGTTTTTT. This translates into CSAPLARDLTGELFF.